These 10 T cell receptor beta chains originate from one sample sequenced in a study of T-cell memory formation after mild COVID-19. A single record per CDR3 protein comes from TCRdb applying MiXCR to the 5' RACE reads. Counted here are about 130,000 distinct CDR3 sequences, about 6.5% occurring once; the ten biggest clones make up 2% to 2.5%. Sample: PBMCs or a T cell subset sorted from them (not recorded which). These receptors originate from an adult woman who had mild COVID-19 (a few samples of this study predate the infection). Cell type and time point are not known.

This clonotype has at least ten counts. This chain uses TRBV4-3 with TRBJ2-3; TRBD2 matches 9 bases. The CDR3 consists of 18 residues. CDR1 and CDR2 from the germline V gene are LGHNA and YSLEER. Trimming took 0 bases from V and 2 from J; bases not matched to a gene: 9. The CDR3 protein is CASSQEVGLAGTTDTQYF. The CDR3, as DNA: TGCGCCAGCAGCCAAGAAGTAGGGCTAGCGGGAACCACAGATACGCAGTATTTT.

In its sample, this clonotype was seen a few times. This chain connects TRBV9 to TRBJ1-2; 7 bases are a match to TRBD1. Germline values: CDR1 SGDLS, CDR2 YYNGEE. Trimming took 2 bases from V and 2 from J; bases not matched to a gene: 0. The CDR3 consists of 13 residues. CDR3 region: CASSVTGNYGYTF. The CDR3 coding sequence is TGTGCCAGCAGCGTGACAGGGAACTATGGCTACACCTTC. Supplemented by reference TRBV9 and TRBJ1-2, the full variable domain reads DSGVTQTPKHLITATGQRVTLRCSPRSGDLSVYWYQQSLDQGLQFLIQYYNGEERAKGNILERFSAQQFPDLHSELNLSSLELGDSALYFCASSVTGNYGYTFGSGTRLTVV.

The chain has TRBV20-1 and TRBJ2-1; TRBD1 matches 7 bases. The junction had 10 bases not matched to a gene; V was cut back by 0 bases and J by 11 bases. The CDR3 has 14 amino acids. Germline V gene data show CDR1 as DFQATT and CDR2 as SNEGSKA (reference sequence). The CDR3 sequence is CSARDLVTGKKQFF. The CDR3 DNA reads TGCAGTGCTAGAGATTTGGTGACAGGGAAAAAGCAGTTCTTC.

CDR3 protein: CSVHQGAGEKLFF. The CDR3, as DNA: TGCAGCGTGCACCAGGGGGCGGGTGAAAAACTGTTTTTT. The gene calls are TRBV29-1 and TRBJ1-4; 8 positions match TRBD1. The V segment lost 6 bases and the J segment 7 bases; nucleotides outside the gene matches: 7. The CDR3 spans 13 residues. Germline lookup yields CDR1 SQVTM and CDR2 ANQGSEA.

This clonotype has at least ten counts. This chain connects TRBV9 to TRBJ2-5; TRBD2 agrees at 9 bases. After removal of 0 bases from V and 2 bases from J, the junction contained 2 bases not matched to a gene. The CDR3 contains 15 residues. Germline loops: CDR1 SGDLS, CDR2 YYNGEE. CDR3 in amino acids: CASSVDTSGQETQYF. The CDR3 nucleotides read TGTGCCAGCAGCGTAGATACTAGCGGGCAAGAGACCCAGTACTTC. The whole variable domain, filled in from reference TRBV9 and TRBJ2-5, reads DSGVTQTPKHLITATGQRVTLRCSPRSGDLSVYWYQQSLDQGLQFLIQYYNGEERAKGNILERFSAQQFPDLHSELNLSSLELGDSALYFCASSVDTSGQETQYFGPGTRLLVL.

This clonotype was seen repeatedly, ten times or more. The rearrangement uses TRBV5-1 and TRBJ2-7, with D tentatively TRBD2 (5 bases). Per germline, CDR1 SGHRS and CDR2 YFSETQ. V was cut by 4 bases and J by 3 bases, with 17 bases left in between. This CDR3 has 15 residues. The CDR3 region has the DNA TGCGCCAGCAGCCTAGGACTCTCGGCGGACTACGAGCAGTACTTC. Amino acid sequence: CASSLGLSADYEQYF.

This clonotype was seen at least ten times. The CDR3 loop is CASSPRGENSEQYF. The CDR3 bases are TGTGCCAGCAGCCCGCGGGGGGAGAATAGCGAGCAGTACTTC. J is TRBJ2-7 and V is TRBV5-5, with 8 bases fitting TRBD2. After removal of 4 bases from V and 6 bases from J, the junction contained 9 bases not matched to a gene. CDR3 size: 14 residues. Germline CDR1 and CDR2: SGHKS and YYEKEE (reference sequence).

The table lists this clonotype with many counts. The chain joins TRBV12-3 or TRBV12-4 to TRBJ2-7, with D uncertain. Trimming took off 2 bases at V and 9 bases at J, with 11 bases between the two ends. CDR3 length: 12 amino acids. The CDR3 protein is CASSLSPGWQYF. The CDR3 coding sequence is TGTGCCAGCAGTTTAAGTCCGGGCTGGCAGTACTTC.

The V gene is TRBV9, the J gene TRBJ1-3; 12 positions match TRBD1. The CDR3 has 15 residues. J was trimmed by 4 bases and V by 3 bases; bases with no gene match: 2. Germline lookup yields CDR1 SGDLS and CDR2 YYNGEE. The DNA of the CDR3 is TGTGCCAGCAGCGGCGGGACAGGGGGCGGAAACACCATATATTTT. Encoded protein: CASSGGTGGGNTIYF.

The V call is TRBV24-1, the J call TRBJ2-2; 11 nucleotides agree with TRBD2. Germline V gene sequence: CDR1 KGHDR, CDR2 SFDVKD. The J segment lost 4 bases and the V segment lost 4 bases, leaving 7 bases of the junction unmatched. This CDR3 spans 17 amino acids. CDR3 nucleotide sequence: TGTGCCACCAGTGACAACACCGGGACTAGCGGCACCGGGGAGCTGTTTTTT. Protein product: CATSDNTGTSGTGELFF.